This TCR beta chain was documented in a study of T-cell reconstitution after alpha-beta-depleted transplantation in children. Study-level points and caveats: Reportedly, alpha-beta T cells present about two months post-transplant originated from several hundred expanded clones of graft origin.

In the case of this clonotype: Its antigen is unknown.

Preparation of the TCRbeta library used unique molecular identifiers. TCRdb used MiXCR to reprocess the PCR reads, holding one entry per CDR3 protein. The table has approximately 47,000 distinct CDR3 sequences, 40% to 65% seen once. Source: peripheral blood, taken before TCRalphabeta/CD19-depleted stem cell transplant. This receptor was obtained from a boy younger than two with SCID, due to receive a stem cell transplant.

The CDR3 nucleotides read TGTGCCAGCAGCTTGGGGGGGGGCAATCAGCCCCAGCATTTT. Residues: CASSLGGGNQPQHF. V and J are TRBV7-9 and TRBJ1-5; D perhaps matches TRBD1 (5 bases). Germline-derived CDR1 and CDR2 are SEHNR and FQNEAQ (reference sequence). The germline V and J ends were trimmed by 3 bases and 2 bases, with 8 bases remaining between them. The CDR3 length is 14 residues.